This TCR beta chain came from a study of OX40 agonist ivuxolimab in advanced cancers. This clone was detected only once. The method was immunoSEQ multiplex PCR; TCRdb's version includes in-frame clones alone and lacks a portion of them. The data show approximately 97,000 clones, with approximately 87% seen just once and 5.5% held by the top ten. Sequencing was performed on CD4+ or CD8+ T cells sorted from blood, taken in a trial of the OX40 agonist ivuxolimab. The clonotype comes from an adult with an advanced solid tumor such as melanoma, head and neck, liver or kidney cancer.

DNA of the CDR3: TGTGCCAGTAGTATGCCGACCCTCAGCTCCTATAATTCACCCCTCCACTTT. This codes for CASSMPTLSSYNSPLHF. The chain employs TRBV19 and TRBJ1-6; D is uncertain. V lost 3 bases and J 0 bases, leaving 12 bases between the germline ends. Germline V lookup: CDR1 LNHDA, CDR2 SQIVND (reference sequence). The CDR3 is 17 amino acids.